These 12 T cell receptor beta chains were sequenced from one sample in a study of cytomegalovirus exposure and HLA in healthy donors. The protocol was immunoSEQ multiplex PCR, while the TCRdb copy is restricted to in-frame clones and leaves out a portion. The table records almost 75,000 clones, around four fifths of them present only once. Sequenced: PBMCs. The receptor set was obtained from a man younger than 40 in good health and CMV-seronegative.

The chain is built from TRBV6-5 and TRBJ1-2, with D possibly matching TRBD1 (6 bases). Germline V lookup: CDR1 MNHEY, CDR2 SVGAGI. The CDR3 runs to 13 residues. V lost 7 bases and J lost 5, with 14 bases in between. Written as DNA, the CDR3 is TGTGCCAGCACAACGGAGCAGGGGTATGGCTACACCTTC. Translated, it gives CASTTEQGYGYTF.

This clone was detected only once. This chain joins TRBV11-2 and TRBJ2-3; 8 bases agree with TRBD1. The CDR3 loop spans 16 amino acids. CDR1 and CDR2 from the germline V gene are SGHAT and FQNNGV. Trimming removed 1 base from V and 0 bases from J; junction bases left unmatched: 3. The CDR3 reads CASSLARQGSTDTQYF. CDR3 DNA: TGTGCCAGCAGCTTAGCCCGACAGGGGAGCACAGATACGCAGTATTTT.

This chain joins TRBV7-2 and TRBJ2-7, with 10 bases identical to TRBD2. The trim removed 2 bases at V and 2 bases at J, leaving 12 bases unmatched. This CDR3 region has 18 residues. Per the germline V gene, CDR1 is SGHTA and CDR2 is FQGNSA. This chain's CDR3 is CASSLRPSGGLGTYEQYF. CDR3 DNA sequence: TGTGCCAGCAGCTTACGTCCTAGCGGGGGTCTCGGGACCTACGAGCAGTACTTC. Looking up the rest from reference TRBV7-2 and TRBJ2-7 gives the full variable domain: GAGVSQSPSNKVTEKGKDVELRCDPISGHTALYWYRQSLGQGLEFLIYFQGNSAPDKSGLPSDRFSAERTGGSVSTLTIQRTQQEDSAVYLCASSLRPSGGLGTYEQYFGPGTRLTVT.

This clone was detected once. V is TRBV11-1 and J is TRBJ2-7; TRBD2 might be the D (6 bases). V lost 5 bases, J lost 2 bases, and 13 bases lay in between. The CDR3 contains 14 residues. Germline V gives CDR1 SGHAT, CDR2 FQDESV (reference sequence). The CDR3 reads CASSPPGVTYEQYF. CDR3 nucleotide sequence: TGTGCCAGCAGCCCCCCGGGAGTTACCTACGAGCAGTACTTC.

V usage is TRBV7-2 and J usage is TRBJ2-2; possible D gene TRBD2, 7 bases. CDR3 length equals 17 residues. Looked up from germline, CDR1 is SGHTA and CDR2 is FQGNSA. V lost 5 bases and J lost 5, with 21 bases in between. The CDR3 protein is CASSPVGGGAGTGELFF. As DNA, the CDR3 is TGTGCCAGCAGCCCTGTTGGAGGGGGGGCGGGAACCGGGGAGCTGTTTTTT.

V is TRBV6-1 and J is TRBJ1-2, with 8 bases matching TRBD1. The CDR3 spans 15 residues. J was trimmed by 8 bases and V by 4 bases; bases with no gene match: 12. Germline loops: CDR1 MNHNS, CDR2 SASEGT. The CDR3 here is CASSVYGRQGYGYTF. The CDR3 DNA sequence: TGTGCCAGCAGTGTATATGGGAGACAGGGGTACGGCTACACCTTC.

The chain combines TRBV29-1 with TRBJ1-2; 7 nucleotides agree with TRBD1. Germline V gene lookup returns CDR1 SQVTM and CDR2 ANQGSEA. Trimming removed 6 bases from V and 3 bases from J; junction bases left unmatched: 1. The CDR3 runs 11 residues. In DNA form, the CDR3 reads TGCAGCGTAGGACAGGACTATGGCTACACCTTC. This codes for CSVGQDYGYTF.

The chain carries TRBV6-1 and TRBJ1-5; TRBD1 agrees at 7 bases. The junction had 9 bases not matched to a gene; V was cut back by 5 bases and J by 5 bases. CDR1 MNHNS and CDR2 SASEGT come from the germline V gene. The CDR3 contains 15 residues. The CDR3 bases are TGTGCCAGCAGTACTCAGACAGGGACTGATCAGCCCCAGCATTTT. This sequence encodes CASSTQTGTDQPQHF.

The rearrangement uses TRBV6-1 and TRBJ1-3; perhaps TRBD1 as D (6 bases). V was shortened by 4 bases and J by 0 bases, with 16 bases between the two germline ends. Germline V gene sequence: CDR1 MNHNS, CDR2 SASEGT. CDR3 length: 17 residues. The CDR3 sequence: CASSVSSGGLSGNTIYF. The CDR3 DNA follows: TGTGCCAGCAGTGTATCCTCCGGGGGGCTCTCTGGAAACACCATATATTTT.

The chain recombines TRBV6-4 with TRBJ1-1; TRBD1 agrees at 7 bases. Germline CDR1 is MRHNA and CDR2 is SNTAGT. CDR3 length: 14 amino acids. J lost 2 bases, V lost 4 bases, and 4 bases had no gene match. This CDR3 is CASSVRQGNTEAFF. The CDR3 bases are TGTGCCAGCAGTGTCCGACAGGGCAACACTGAAGCTTTCTTT.

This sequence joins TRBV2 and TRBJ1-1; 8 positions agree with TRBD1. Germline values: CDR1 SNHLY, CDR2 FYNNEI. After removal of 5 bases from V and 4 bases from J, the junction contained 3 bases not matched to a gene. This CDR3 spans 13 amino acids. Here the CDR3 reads CASSTDRVTEAFF. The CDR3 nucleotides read TGTGCCAGCAGTACGGACAGGGTCACTGAAGCTTTCTTT. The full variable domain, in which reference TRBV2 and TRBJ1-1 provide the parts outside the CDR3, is EPEVTQTPSHQVTQMGQEVILRCVPISNHLYFYWYRQILGQKVEFLVSFYNNEISEKSEIFDDQFSVERPDGSNFTLKIRSTKLEDSAMYFCASSTDRVTEAFFGQGTRLTVV.

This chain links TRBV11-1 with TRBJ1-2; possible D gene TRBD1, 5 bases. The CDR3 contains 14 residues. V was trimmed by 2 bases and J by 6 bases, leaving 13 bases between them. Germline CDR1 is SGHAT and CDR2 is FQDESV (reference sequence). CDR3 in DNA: TGTGCCAGCAGCTTACAGGGTACGAAGGATGGCTACACCTTC. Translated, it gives CASSLQGTKDGYTF.